This entry lists 14 T cell receptor beta chains sequenced from one sample in a study of cytomegalovirus exposure and HLA in healthy donors. The study ran its PCR with 60 Vbeta and 13 Jbeta primers. The assay was immunoSEQ multiplex PCR, and TCRdb's table has in-frame clones only and misses some. The repertoire has some 160,000 clones, 75% to 90% of them found once; the top ten carry under 2.5%. The specimen was PBMCs. Receptor source: a woman aged 18-30 years in good health and CMV-seronegative.

The gene calls are TRBV19 and TRBJ2-3; D possibly corresponds to TRBD2 (5 bases). The CDR3 consists of 15 residues. V shed 5 bases and J shed 2 bases, with 14 bases lying between them. Germline CDR1 reads LNHDA; CDR2 reads SQIVND (reference sequence). CDR3 bases: TGTGCCAGTAGTGCGCTAGAGGGAGCCACAGATACGCAGTATTTT. Its protein product is CASSALEGATDTQYF.

The chain has TRBV9 and TRBJ2-2; possibly TRBD1 for D (6 bases). Trimming left V 5 bases short and J 5 bases short, with 19 bases between. From germline, CDR1 is SGDLS and CDR2 YYNGEE. This CDR3 is built from 16 residues. DNA for the CDR3: TGTGCCAGCAGTGTACTCGGGACACATCAGACCGGGGAGCTGTTTTTT. As protein: CASSVLGTHQTGELFF.

The genes are TRBV7-9 and TRBJ1-1, with D unresolved. Germline CDR1 is SEHNR and CDR2 is FQNEAQ (reference sequence). V dropped 5 bases and J dropped 1 base, with 11 bases sitting between them. There are 14 residues in the CDR3. DNA for the CDR3: TGTGCCAGCAGCAGACTATCACCGAACACTGAAGCTTTCTTT. Translated, it gives CASSRLSPNTEAFF.

The V and J genes are TRBV7-6 and TRBJ1-1; 12 nucleotides align to TRBD1. CDR1 and CDR2 (germline): SGHVS, FNYEAQ. The CDR3 runs 17 residues. The J segment lost 3 bases and the V segment lost 4 bases, leaving 9 bases of the junction unmatched. The DNA for the CDR3 is TGTGCCAGCAGCTGGCAATTACGGGACAGGGGGCACACTGAAGCTTTCTTT. Its protein product is CASSWQLRDRGHTEAFF.

The CDR3 bases are TGTGCCAGCACGGAGGGACGGATCATGGGCGAGCAGTACTTC. Amino acids: CASTEGRIMGEQYF. This rearrangement joins TRBV5-5 to TRBJ2-7; D might be TRBD2 (6 bases). The CDR3 totals 14 residues. Trimming removed 6 bases from V and 6 bases from J, with 19 bases in between. Germline V CDR1 and CDR2: SGHKS, YYEKEE (reference sequence).

This clone was seen a single time. The CDR3, as DNA: TGTGCCAGTAGCCCCACCAAGGGGGTTACCAACGTCCTGACTTTC. Amino acids: CASSPTKGVTNVLTF. The gene calls are TRBV19 and TRBJ2-6; D is perhaps TRBD1 (6 bases). The V and J ends lost 6 bases and 8 bases respectively, with 17 bases between them. This CDR3 comprises 15 residues. CDR1 is LNHDA and CDR2 is SQIVND in the germline V gene (reference sequence). Combining the CDR3 with reference TRBV19 and TRBJ2-6 gives the whole variable domain DGGITQSPKYLFRKEGQNVTLSCEQNLNHDAMYWYRQDPGQGLRLIYYSQIVNDFQKGDIAEGYSVSREKKESFPLTVTSAQKNPTAFYLCASSPTKGVTNVLTFGAGSRLTVL.

About this clone: One end of the junction does not line up with germline, which may come from a read error. The genes are TRBV2 and TRBJ1-1; possibly TRBD1 for D (6 bases). This CDR3 spans 11 amino acids. The V gene's germline CDR1 is SNHLY and CDR2 FYNNEI. Here the CDR3 reads CASRGDTEAFF. The CDR3 DNA is TGTGCCAGCAGAGGGGACACCGAAGCTTTCTTT.

The V call is TRBV19, the J call TRBJ2-6; 8 bases map to TRBD1. The CDR3 runs to 19 residues. Per the germline V gene, CDR1 is LNHDA and CDR2 is SQIVND (reference sequence). Germline trimming cut 4 bases from V and 0 bases from J; bases unmatched to any gene: 11. The DNA of the CDR3 is TGTGCCAGTAGTACCCTGGACAGGGCCTACTACTCTGGGGCCAACGTCCTGACTTTC. Translating gives CASSTLDRAYYSGANVLTF.

The chain links TRBV30 to TRBJ2-3, with unresolved D. The germline V gene has CDR1 GTSNPN and CDR2 SVGIG (reference sequence). Trimming took off 4 bases at V and 0 bases at J, with 17 bases between the two ends. The CDR3 totals 16 residues. CDR3 coding DNA: TGTGCCTGGAATCCTACCCGGGTCTCTAGCACAGATACGCAGTATTTT. Its translation is CAWNPTRVSSTDTQYF.

In its sample, this clone was seen once. This sequence joins TRBV10-3 and TRBJ2-1; perhaps TRBD2 as D (7 bases). Trimming took off 4 bases at V and 4 bases at J, with 20 bases between the two ends. The CDR3 extends over 17 amino acids. Germline V gives CDR1 ENHRY, CDR2 SYGVKD. The CDR3 protein is CAISGGGVRTLYNEQFF. CDR3 DNA sequence: TGTGCCATCAGTGGAGGGGGGGTCAGGACCCTTTACAATGAGCAGTTCTTC.

This clone was found a few times. The chain employs TRBV5-6 and TRBJ1-4; 9 bases are shared with TRBD1. Germline V gene lookup returns CDR1 SGHDT and CDR2 YYEEEE. CDR3 size: 16 residues. The J segment lost 8 bases and the V segment lost 2 bases, leaving 10 bases of the junction unmatched. The CDR3 loop reads CASSLLPGQGREKLFF. For the CDR3, the DNA is TGTGCCAGCAGCTTACTACCGGGACAGGGACGAGAAAAACTGTTTTTT.

V is TRBV5-1 and J is TRBJ2-7, with 8 bases lining up with TRBD1. The CDR3 is made up of 15 amino acids. CDR1 and CDR2 from the germline V gene are SGHRS and YFSETQ. V trimming: 0 bases; J trimming: 4 bases; junction bases outside the gene matches: 6. CDR3 region: CASSLVAGGGYEQYF. The CDR3, as DNA: TGCGCCAGCAGCTTGGTAGCAGGGGGCGGTTACGAGCAGTACTTC.

This chain links TRBV13 with TRBJ1-4; D is uncertain. V lost 6 bases to trimming and J lost 9 bases, with 20 bases between them. The CDR3 has 15 amino acids. Germline values: CDR1 PRHDT, CDR2 FYEKMQ (reference sequence). Here the CDR3 DNA reads TGTGCCAGCAGATACGCCCGTGGAGTCCAGCAAAAACTGTTTTTT. Protein sequence: CASRYARGVQQKLFF.

V and J are TRBV9 and TRBJ1-4; D is unclear. The CDR3 loop spans 15 amino acids. V lost 0 bases and J 5 bases, leaving 11 bases between the germline ends. Germline V gene lookup returns CDR1 SGDLS and CDR2 YYNGEE. CDR3 loop: CASSVGIGVNEKLFF. DNA for the CDR3: TGTGCCAGCAGCGTAGGAATCGGGGTAAATGAAAAACTGTTTTTT.